Shown below are 29 T cell receptor beta chains from a single sample sequenced in a study of blood T cell repertoires in COVID-19. Some clones are missing from TCRdb's copy, which holds only in-frame ones; the method was immunoSEQ multiplex PCR. In the table there are under 150,000 clones, approximately 86% of which are singletons. Sequences were obtained from peripheral blood. The receptors here all came from a woman aged 50 to 65 who had recovered from COVID-19.

The chain carries TRBV4-3 and TRBJ2-5; the match to TRBD2 covers 7 bases. V lost 4 bases and J lost 5; bases outside the gene matches: 10. This CDR3 spans 15 amino acids. Per germline, CDR1 LGHNA and CDR2 YSLEER. CDR3 loop: CASSRDSGYGETQYF. CDR3 DNA: TGCGCCAGCAGCCGTGATAGCGGGTACGGGGAGACCCAGTACTTC.

This chain links TRBV12-3 or TRBV12-4 with TRBJ1-5; possible D gene TRBD1, 6 bases. There are 13 residues in the CDR3. The V end was cut by 7 bases, the J end by 4 bases, with 11 bases between. The CDR3 DNA reads TGTGCCAGCACCGTAGACAGGAATCAGCCCCAGCATTTT. Protein product: CASTVDRNQPQHF.

The chain couples TRBV4-1 to TRBJ2-2; 11 bases line up with TRBD2. This CDR3 comprises 18 residues. Trimming cost V 0 bases and J 7 bases; bases outside gene matches: 10. Germline loops: CDR1 MGHRA, CDR2 YSYEKL. The CDR3 DNA follows: TGCGCCAGCAGCCAAGATCGAAGCCTAGCGGGAGGAGACGGGGAGCTGTTTTTT. Translation: CASSQDRSLAGGDGELFF.

The chain is built from TRBV12-3 or TRBV12-4 and TRBJ2-2; 8 nucleotides match TRBD2. The ends lost 6 bases at V and 6 bases at J; junction bases unmatched: 3. The CDR3 has 13 amino acids. CDR3 nucleotide sequence: TGTGCCAGCAGACAGACTAGCGCCGGGGAGCTGTTTTTT. It translates to CASRQTSAGELFF.

The V call is TRBV10-3, the J call TRBJ1-2; D might be TRBD1 (6 bases). The length of the CDR3 is 13 residues. Trimming took 4 bases from V and 8 from J, leaving 14 bases between them. Germline lookup yields CDR1 ENHRY and CDR2 SYGVKD. The CDR3, as DNA: TGTGCCATCAGTGTCCTCGGGACAATCGGCTACACCTTC. Protein product: CAISVLGTIGYTF.

V usage is TRBV9 and J usage is TRBJ1-4; the D gene is possibly TRBD1 (6 bases). Germline V CDR1 and CDR2: SGDLS, YYNGEE. Trimming cost V 4 bases and J 7 bases, with 17 bases left between them. The CDR3 is 15 amino acids. CDR3 DNA sequence: TGTGCCAGCAGCCCCTCAGGCAGGGGCGGTGAAAAACTGTTTTTT. Its protein product is CASSPSGRGGEKLFF.

V and J are TRBV6-2 or TRBV6-3 and TRBJ2-7; D is unclear. The germline V gene encodes CDR1 MNHEY and CDR2 SVGEGT. The CDR3 totals 12 residues. Deletions cut 5 bases from V and 6 bases from J, with 11 bases between. The CDR3 reads CASSTGAPEQYF. CDR3 coding DNA: TGTGCCAGCAGTACTGGAGCACCCGAGCAGTACTTC.

J is TRBJ1-2 and V is TRBV7-9, with D possibly matching TRBD1 (5 bases). Trimming took off 2 bases at V and 6 bases at J, with 13 bases between the two ends. Germline V gives CDR1 SEHNR, CDR2 FQNEAQ (reference sequence). The CDR3 is made up of 14 amino acids. CDR3 nucleotide sequence: TGTGCCAGCAGCTTATATCAGGGTGAGGATGGCTACACCTTC. Its translation: CASSLYQGEDGYTF.

The chain joins TRBV18 to TRBJ1-2, with 9 bases matching TRBD1. The CDR3 contains 18 residues. Germline V CDR1 and CDR2: KGHSH, LQKENI. Losses at the gene ends were 8 bases for V and 0 bases for J; bases not matched to a gene: 16. The chain's CDR3 is CASARVAPTGGANYGYTF. The CDR3 DNA follows: TGTGCCAGCGCACGTGTGGCACCGACAGGGGGAGCTAACTATGGCTACACCTTC.

This clone appeared once. V usage is TRBV27 and J usage is TRBJ1-2; the D gene is possibly TRBD1 (6 bases). The V gene lost 3 bases and the J gene lost 6 bases, with 17 bases spanning the gap. Germline V gene data show CDR1 as MNHEY and CDR2 as SMNVEV (reference sequence). This CDR3 has 15 residues. This CDR3 is CASSFGGGRLDGYTF. The CDR3 DNA sequence: TGTGCCAGCAGTTTTGGCGGGGGGCGCCTGGATGGCTACACCTTC.

The V call is TRBV7-2, the J call TRBJ1-4, with 7 positions matching TRBD1. V lost 3 bases to trimming and J lost 8 bases; unmatched junction nucleotides: 6. CDR1 and CDR2 from the germline V gene are SGHTA and FQGNSA. The CDR3 is 14 residues long. The CDR3 protein is CASSFRGRPEKLFF. The CDR3 nucleotides are TGTGCCAGCAGCTTTAGGGGGCGTCCCGAAAAACTGTTTTTT. Drawing the rest from reference TRBV7-2 and TRBJ1-4, the complete variable domain is GAGVSQSPSNKVTEKGKDVELRCDPISGHTALYWYRQSLGQGLEFLIYFQGNSAPDKSGLPSDRFSAERTGGSVSTLTIQRTQQEDSAVYLCASSFRGRPEKLFFGSGTQLSVL.

The rearrangement links TRBV11-3 to TRBJ2-1; weak D call: TRBD1 (6 bases). Trimming stripped 5 bases from V and 6 bases from J, with 14 bases between. The CDR3 has 14 amino acids. Germline loops: CDR1 SGHNT, CDR2 YENEEA. For the CDR3, the DNA is TGTGCCAGCAGCACACCCGACAGGTCCAATGAGCAGTTCTTC. It codes for CASSTPDRSNEQFF.

This sequence joins TRBV6-5 and TRBJ1-6; 9 positions agree with TRBD1. The V segment lost 5 bases and the J segment 10 bases; nucleotides outside the gene matches: 9. Looked up from germline, CDR1 is MNHEY and CDR2 is SVGAGI. CDR3 size: 15 residues. In nucleotides, the CDR3 is TGTGCCAGCAGTAACCCCGGGACAGGGAGCTCACCCCTCCACTTT. It yields the protein CASSNPGTGSSPLHF.

The chain uses TRBV4-2 and TRBJ2-3; a weak D match, TRBD2 (6 bases). The germline V gene has CDR1 LGHNA and CDR2 YNFKEQ. Trimming cost V 1 base and J 4 bases, with 15 bases left between them. The CDR3 consists of 16 residues. CDR3 residues: CASSQVYGRTPDTQYF. CDR3 in DNA: TGTGCCAGCAGCCAAGTATACGGGAGAACCCCAGATACGCAGTATTTT.

The gene calls are TRBV11-3 and TRBJ2-1; tentative D call: TRBD1 (5 bases). V lost 5 bases and J lost 10, with 12 bases in between. This CDR3 has 12 amino acids. Germline V gene data show CDR1 as SGHNT and CDR2 as YENEEA. The CDR3 DNA is TGTGCCAGCAGCCAGGGTCGTGGCGAGCAGTTCTTC. Amino acids: CASSQGRGEQFF.

This sequence joins TRBV4-2 and TRBJ1-2, with D hard to call. The CDR3 spans 15 residues. The ends were cut back, 0 bases at V and 4 bases at J, with 12 bases in the middle. CDR1 and CDR2 (germline): LGHNA, YNFKEQ. The CDR3 coding sequence is TGTGCCAGCAGCCAAGACCGGCAGGAGGGCTATGGCTACACCTTC. This codes for CASSQDRQEGYGYTF.

This CDR3 reads CASSFHGGTQYF. CDR3 sequence (DNA): TGTGCCAGCAGTTTTCATGGCGGGACCCAGTACTTC. The chain recombines TRBV12-3 or TRBV12-4 with TRBJ2-5; D gene uncertain. The V end was cut by 3 bases, the J end by 7 bases, with 9 bases between. The CDR3 runs to 12 residues.

This clone has only one observation. The rearrangement links TRBV7-8 to TRBJ2-2; 9 bases line up with TRBD2. This CDR3 has 17 residues. J gave up 4 bases and V 5 bases, and 11 bases lay outside the gene matches. Germline V gene sequence: CDR1 SGHVS, CDR2 FQNEAQ. CDR3 sequence reads: CASSPNSSGGGTGELFF. CDR3 DNA: TGTGCCAGCAGCCCTAATAGTAGCGGGGGAGGCACCGGGGAGCTGTTTTTT.

The V gene is TRBV3-1 (or the pseudogene TRBV3-2), the J gene TRBJ2-3; 8 nucleotides align to TRBD2. The trim removed 2 bases at V and 6 bases at J, leaving 10 bases unmatched. There are 16 residues in the CDR3. From germline, CDR1 is LGHDT and CDR2 YNNKEL (reference sequence). The CDR3 DNA sequence: TGTGCCAGCAGCCAAAGGTGGGGTCGGGAGGGCGATACGCAGTATTTT. As protein: CASSQRWGREGDTQYF.

V gene TRBV27 combines with J gene TRBJ2-7; D gene unclear. The V end was cut by 3 bases, the J end by 2 bases, with 14 bases between. Germline assignment: CDR1 MNHEY and CDR2 SMNVEV (reference sequence). The CDR3 consists of 15 residues. The CDR3 loop is CASSFRRSETYEQYF. The CDR3, as DNA: TGTGCCAGCAGTTTCAGGCGATCGGAAACCTACGAGCAGTACTTC.

The V gene is TRBV4-1, the J gene TRBJ2-3, with 9 bases fitting TRBD2. The trim removed 1 base at V and 3 bases at J, leaving 2 bases unmatched. The CDR3 has 15 amino acids. The germline CDR1 and CDR2 sequences are MGHRA and YSYEKL. CDR3 residues: CASSQVAGATDTQYF. The CDR3 DNA sequence: TGCGCCAGCAGCCAAGTAGCGGGGGCTACAGATACGCAGTATTTT.

This clone showed up just once. The J gene is TRBJ2-7, the V gene TRBV9, with TRBD2 as a possible D gene (5 bases). Between the trimmed V and J ends, which lost 4 bases and 4 bases, there was a span of 9 bases. Germline V CDR1 and CDR2: SGDLS, YYNGEE. The CDR3 loop spans 12 amino acids. The CDR3 sequence is CASSSREYEQYF. For the CDR3, the DNA is TGTGCCAGCAGCTCCCGGGAATACGAGCAGTACTTC.

V and J are TRBV27 and TRBJ1-5; D not certain. V lost 4 bases and J lost 0, with 16 bases in between. Per the germline V gene, CDR1 is MNHEY and CDR2 is SMNVEV (reference sequence). The CDR3 extends over 17 amino acids. This CDR3 reads CASSSKPHGDSNQPQHF. The CDR3 coding sequence is TGTGCCAGCAGTTCCAAACCTCACGGGGATAGCAATCAGCCCCAGCATTTT.

The chain recombines TRBV29-1 with TRBJ2-3; D is perhaps TRBD1 (6 bases). V was clipped by 6 bases and J by 2 bases, with 9 bases between them. The CDR3 extends over 12 amino acids. Germline V gives CDR1 SQVTM, CDR2 ANQGSEA. CDR3 bases: TGCAGCGTACGGACAGACACAGATACGCAGTATTTT. Translating it yields CSVRTDTDTQYF.

This clone was counted only a few times. This chain joins TRBV12-5 and TRBJ2-1, with D perhaps matching TRBD1 (6 bases). V dropped 9 bases and J dropped 8 bases, with 14 bases sitting between them. Germline V CDR1 and CDR2: LGHNT, FRNRAP. The CDR3 is made up of 12 amino acids. The DNA of the CDR3 is TGTGCTAGCGCTGGATACAGGGATGAGCAGTTCTTC. It specifies CASAGYRDEQFF.

CDR3 region: CASSPLDPPREKLFF. The CDR3 coding sequence is TGTGCCAGCTCACCACTGGATCCCCCTAGGGAAAAACTGTTTTTT. The chain is built from TRBV18 and TRBJ1-4; D is uncertain. CDR3 size: 15 residues. V lost 1 base and J 8 bases, leaving 14 bases between the germline ends. The germline V gene has CDR1 KGHSH and CDR2 LQKENI.

The J gene is TRBJ2-2, the V gene TRBV24-1, with TRBD2 matching 8 bases. Looked up from germline, CDR1 is KGHDR and CDR2 is SFDVKD. Unmatched junction bases numbered 13, after V lost 6 bases and J lost 5 bases. The CDR3 is made up of 17 amino acids. The CDR3 coding sequence is TGTGCCACCAGTACCTCTCCGGCGGGAGGAGGTACCGGGGAGCTGTTTTTT. Amino acids: CATSTSPAGGGTGELFF.

This chain uses TRBV5-4 with TRBJ2-1; 8 positions match TRBD2. This CDR3 is 15 amino acids long. The germline gives CDR1 SGHNT, CDR2 YYREEE (reference sequence). Trimming removed 0 bases from V and 7 bases from J; junction bases left unmatched: 6. The CDR3 nucleotides are TGTGCCAGCAGCTTGGGGGCGGGAGGCTTTAATGAGCAGTTCTTC. Protein: CASSLGAGGFNEQFF.

CDR3: CASTNIAGGETQYF. Written as DNA, the CDR3 is TGTGCCAGCACCAACATTGCGGGAGGGGAGACCCAGTACTTC. The chain employs TRBV3-1 (or the pseudogene TRBV3-2) and TRBJ2-5; the match to TRBD2 covers 9 bases. The CDR3 is 14 amino acids. V was clipped by 7 bases and J by 5 bases; unmatched bases: 8. From germline, CDR1 is LGHDT and CDR2 YNNKEL (reference sequence).